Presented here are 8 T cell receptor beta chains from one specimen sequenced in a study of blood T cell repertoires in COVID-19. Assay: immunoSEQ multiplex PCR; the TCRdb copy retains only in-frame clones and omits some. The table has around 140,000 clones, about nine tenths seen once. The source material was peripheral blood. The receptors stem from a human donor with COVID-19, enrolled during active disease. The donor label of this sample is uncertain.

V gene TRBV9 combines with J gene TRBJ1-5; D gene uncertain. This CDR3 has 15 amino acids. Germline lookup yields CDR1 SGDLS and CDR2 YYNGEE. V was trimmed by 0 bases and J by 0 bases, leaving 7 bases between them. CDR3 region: CASSVAYGSNQPQHF. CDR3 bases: TGTGCCAGCAGCGTAGCTTACGGTAGCAATCAGCCCCAGCATTTT.

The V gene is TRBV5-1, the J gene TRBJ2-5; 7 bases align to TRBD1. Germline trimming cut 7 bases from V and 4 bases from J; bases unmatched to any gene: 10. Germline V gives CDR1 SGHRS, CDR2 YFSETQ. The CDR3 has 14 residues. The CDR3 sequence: CASVAAPGGETQYF. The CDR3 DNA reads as TGCGCCAGCGTCGCAGCCCCAGGGGGAGAGACCCAGTACTTC.

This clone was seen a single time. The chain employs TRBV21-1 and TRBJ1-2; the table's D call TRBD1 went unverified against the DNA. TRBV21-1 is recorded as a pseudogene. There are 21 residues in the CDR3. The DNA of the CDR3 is TGTGCCAGCAGCTCGACCGGGGACAGGGGCGGTTTGTCCCTCGGGATGGGGGGCTACACCTTC. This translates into CASSSTGDRGGLSLGMGGYTF.

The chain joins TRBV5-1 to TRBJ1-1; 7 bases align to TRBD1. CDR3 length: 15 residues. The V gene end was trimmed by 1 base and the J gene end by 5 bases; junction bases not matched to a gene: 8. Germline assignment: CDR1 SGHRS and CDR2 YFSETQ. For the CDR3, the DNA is TGCGCCAGCAGCTTGCGGGCAGGGGGAGAGACTGAAGCTTTCTTT. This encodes CASSLRAGGETEAFF.

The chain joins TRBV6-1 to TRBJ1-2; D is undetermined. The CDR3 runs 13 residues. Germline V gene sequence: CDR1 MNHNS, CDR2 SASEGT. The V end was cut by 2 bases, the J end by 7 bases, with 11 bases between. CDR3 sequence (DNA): TGTGCCAGCAGTGAATACATAAGCGGTGGCTACACCTTC. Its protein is CASSEYISGGYTF.

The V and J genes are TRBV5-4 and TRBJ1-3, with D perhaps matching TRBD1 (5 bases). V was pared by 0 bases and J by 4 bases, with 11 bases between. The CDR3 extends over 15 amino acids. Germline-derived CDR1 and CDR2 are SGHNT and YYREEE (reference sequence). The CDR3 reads CASSLDGHRGNTIYF. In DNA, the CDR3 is TGTGCCAGCAGCTTGGATGGTCACAGGGGAAACACCATATATTTT.

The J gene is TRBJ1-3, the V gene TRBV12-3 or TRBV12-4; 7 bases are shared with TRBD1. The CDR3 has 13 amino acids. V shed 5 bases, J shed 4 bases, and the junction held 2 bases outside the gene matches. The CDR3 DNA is TGTGCCAGCAGTCGGACAGGAGGAAACACCATATATTTT. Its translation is CASSRTGGNTIYF.

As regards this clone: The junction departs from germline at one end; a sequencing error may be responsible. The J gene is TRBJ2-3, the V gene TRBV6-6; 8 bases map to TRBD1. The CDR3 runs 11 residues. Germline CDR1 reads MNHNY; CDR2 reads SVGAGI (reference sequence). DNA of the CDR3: TGTGCCAGCAGTAACCGGGACAGGACAAATTTT. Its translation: CASSNRDRTNF.